This TCR beta chain is from a study of T cell responses to AZD1222 COVID-19 vaccine (dated by TCRdb to the early 2020s). Regarding the study in general: AZD1222 recipients whose second dose came at about 4 weeks and those whose second dose came at about 12 weeks were combined into one group, since spike-specific TCR depth and breadth did not differ between the two schedules. A total of about 230 trial participants underwent TCR sequencing, of whom around 200 received two doses of AZD1222 and about 26 received two doses of the MenACWY control vaccine. Enrollment into the trials was organized by age into subgroups of 18-55, 56-69 and 70-plus years, and those subgroups contained roughly 140, 27 and 60 TCR-sequenced participants, respectively.

The CDR3 regions of human TCRbeta chains were analyzed by immunosequencing. The authors' analysis ran thus. TCRs in the repertoires were compared against a reference library of SARS-CoV-2-specific TCRs that had been generated with the MIRA antigen-specificity platform. Breadth meant the fraction of unique TCRs that were SARS-CoV-2-associated, whereas depth meant the fraction of total T cells that were SARS-CoV-2-associated. Using the MIRA data, every spike-specific TCR was mapped to the spike region that the TCR reacted to and assigned to either a CD4 or a CD8 class. Log10-transformed breadth and depth values were compared by one-way ANOVA with Sidak's multiple comparisons tests. The immuneACCESS repertoire file appears here via TCRdb, limited to in-frame rearrangements. These files lack a portion of the clones; in checked studies, under half of the deficit traces to unresolved V genes, and the cause of the others is not known. V and J calls and clone size come straight from that table; D and trimming were deduced from the DNA. This sample gives 180,000 or so clones in total; roughly 94% of them show up just once. The ten most abundant clones make up approximately 0.69% of the sample.

Results and caveats for the whole study, not just this receptor: Most participants were white British and females outnumbered males, and the authors suggested that clonal diversity may have been underestimated. CD4 TCRs associated with the vaccine covered the entire spike protein, and the dominant responses were in regions 160-218 and 743-854. Conclusions about previously exposed vaccinees are limited because only six or seven AZD1222 recipients were SARS-CoV-2 seropositive at baseline. In the small 56-69-year group, the increase in depth fell short of significance, most likely because of low power. Because no day 14 peak-response samples were available, the repertoires could be characterized only after the peak T cell response. Reportedly, almost half of the unique spike-specific TCRs recognized epitopes lying outside the regions that are mutated in the B.1.351 and B.1.1.7 variants. A significant rise in spike-specific TCR breadth and depth was observed after two AZD1222 doses relative to day 0 and relative to MenACWY recipients.

The sample's time point label is to be understood as: baseline before first vaccination. Vaccinee samples were obtained from the UK trials COV001 and COV002, which included a single-blind randomized controlled phase 2/3 trial of AZD1222 (ChAdOx1 nCoV-19) in healthy adults. For TCRbeta chain sequencing, PBMC samples from trial participants were taken at day 0 and at day 28 after the second dose. As to this clone: Its cognate antigen has yet to be identified. Per-base quality was not reported, and no clone a single base away is much larger than it.

Source: peripheral blood, taken on day 0 of AZD1222 vaccination. This TCR came from an adult in good health.

The sequenced DNA is TGTGCCAGCAGCCGTTTTGGCCAAATCCGACGAGAGACCCAGTACTTC. Its coded protein is CASSRFGQIRRETQYF. The chain uses TRBV11-2 and TRBJ2-5; no D gene can be assigned with confidence. CDR1 SGHAT and CDR2 FQNNGV are derived from the germline V gene. Trimming costs V 5 bases and J 4 bases, and their ends lie 20 bases apart. Its CDR3 holds 16 amino acids, cysteine through phenylalanine. Kept here is only the CDR3 DNA, which spans 48 bases and is read in frame from base 1.